This TCR beta chain was captured by sequencing in a study of identical twins. General observations from the study: Insertions were fewer in abundant cord blood beta clonotypes, whereas memory repertoires showed none of this pattern. Models came in too low on out-of-frame TCR alpha sharing in monozygotic twins.

The CDR3 has 15 residues. V was pared by 4 bases and J by 2 bases, with 6 bases of the junction left unmatched. Per germline, CDR1 ENHRY and CDR2 SYGVKD. On this clonotype: Antigen: not known.

Via MiXCR, TCRdb re-called the 5' RACE reads, giving one row per CDR3 protein. The data contain 400,000 to 500,000 distinct CDR3 sequences, under 20% of them seen just once; the ten biggest clones take up roughly 12%. The rearrangement joins TRBV10-3 to TRBJ2-5; the match to TRBD2 covers 8 bases. The sequence was collected from a man aged 45-65 years in good health. The sequencing sample was made of naive T cells sorted from blood. CDR3 bases: TGTGCCATCAGTGCTCGAGCGGGGGTTCAAGAGACCCAGTACTTC. Translated: CAISARAGVQETQYF.